This is a list of T cell receptor beta chains from one sample in a study of blood T cell repertoires in COVID-19. Using immunoSEQ multiplex PCR, the repertoire was profiled, and TCRdb retains in-frame clones only, with some absent. This repertoire shows roughly 100,000 clones, roughly 80% found once; its top ten account for roughly 13%. Sequenced material: peripheral blood. The receptors shown here come from a woman aged 55-75 years with acute or convalescent COVID-19. The CDR3 runs from the conserved cysteine through the conserved F or W. D genes are given only for firm matches.

- TRBV11-2 CASSPERSGNTIYF
TRBD1 TRBV4-2 CASSQGTSGQGYNEQFF
- TRBV19 CASRSRRSDGGQPQHF
TRBD1 TRBV18 CASSPSGGAEPQHF
TRBD1 TRBV6-6 CASSYGQADGYTF
TRBD1 TRBV4-2 CASSQDQTGRTEAFF
- TRBV2 CASSEESSGNTIYF
TRBD1 TRBV5-1 CASSLDGQGYETQYF
- TRBV25-1 CASEQANYGYTF
- TRBV7-9 CASSTSSGANVLTF
- TRBV3-1/TRBV3-2 CASSLGGFGFPYGYTF
- TRBV12-1 CASSSRNTSGSPYEQYF
- TRBV5-1 CASSLLQGGGHEQFF
- TRBV5-1 CASSPTGSGEKLFF